Below, 28 T cell receptor beta chains from the same sample are listed, as sequenced in a study of cytomegalovirus exposure and HLA in healthy donors. In the PCR, 60 Vbeta and 13 Jbeta primers were used. Some clones are missing from TCRdb's copy, which holds only in-frame ones; the method was immunoSEQ multiplex PCR. The sample comprises roughly 120,000 clones, approximately 81% of which are singletons, and almost 3% rests with the top ten. The material sequenced was PBMCs. These receptors all stem from a woman aged 18-35 years in good health and CMV-seropositive.

The count of this clone is one. The chain carries TRBV7-3 and TRBJ1-1; a weak D match, TRBD1 (5 bases). The CDR3 sequence is 14 residues long. The germline CDR1 and CDR2 sequences are SGHTA and FQGTGA. V was trimmed by 1 base and J by 7 bases, leaving 13 bases between them. CDR3 nucleotide sequence: TGTGCCAGCAGCTTAAGGAGGGGATTGGGTGAAGCTTTCTTT. Its protein is CASSLRRGLGEAFF.

V gene TRBV27 combines with J gene TRBJ2-4; D call uncertain. V was pared by 4 bases and J by 6 bases, with 10 bases between. The germline V gene has CDR1 MNHEY and CDR2 SMNVEV (reference sequence). There are 13 residues in the CDR3. CDR3 region: CASSSVLRNIQYF. The DNA of the CDR3 is TGTGCCAGCAGTTCCGTACTGCGAAACATTCAGTACTTC.

A few counts support this clone. The chain employs TRBV4-1 and TRBJ2-7; 10 bases match TRBD1. V shed 4 bases, J shed 4 bases, and the junction held 4 bases outside the gene matches. The germline CDR1 and CDR2 sequences are MGHRA and YSYEKL. This CDR3 contains 14 residues. The CDR3 coding sequence is TGCGCCAGCAGCCGTGACAGGGGGCAATACGAGCAGTACTTC. Its translation: CASSRDRGQYEQYF.

The gene calls are TRBV9 and TRBJ1-2; 7 bases match TRBD1. This CDR3 spans 16 amino acids. Germline-derived CDR1 and CDR2 are SGDLS and YYNGEE. After removal of 4 bases from V and 4 bases from J, the junction contained 13 bases not matched to a gene. The CDR3 reads CASSSEGKDRTYGYTF. CDR3 sequence (DNA): TGTGCCAGCAGCTCTGAGGGTAAGGACAGGACCTATGGCTACACCTTC.

As concerns this clone: The identical CDR3 is also encoded by other nucleotide sequences in the sample. The chain is built from TRBV7-9 and TRBJ2-7, with TRBD2 matching 8 bases. This CDR3 contains 15 residues. Germline assignment: CDR1 SEHNR and CDR2 FQNEAQ (reference sequence). The V and J ends lost 5 bases and 2 bases, in that order; junction bases with no gene match: 8. CDR3 amino acids: CASSGRGLVPYEQYF. CDR3 DNA sequence: TGTGCCAGCAGCGGGAGGGGACTAGTCCCCTACGAGCAGTACTTC.

The table lists this clone with a few counts. CDR3 sequence: CASSPLAGSNEQFF. As DNA, the CDR3 is TGTGCCAGCAGCCCCTTAGCGGGATCCAATGAGCAGTTCTTC. This rearrangement joins TRBV5-5 to TRBJ2-1; 8 nucleotides agree with TRBD2. Germline assignment: CDR1 SGHKS and CDR2 YYEKEE (reference sequence). The CDR3 is 14 residues long. V shed 4 bases and J 6 bases; nucleotides not matched to a gene: 6. Using reference TRBV5-5 and TRBJ2-1 for the parts outside the CDR3, the full variable domain is DAGVTQSPTHLIKTRGQQVTLRCSPISGHKSVSWYQQVLGQGPQFIFQYYEKEERGRGNFPDRFSARQFPNYSSELNVNALLLGDSALYLCASSPLAGSNEQFFGPGTRLTVL.

This clone is a singleton in its sample. This chain uses TRBV30 with TRBJ1-1; D gene uncertain. Germline V lookup: CDR1 GTSNPN, CDR2 SVGIG (reference sequence). The CDR3 has 11 amino acids. V shed 1 base and J shed 12 bases, with 12 bases lying between them. DNA for the CDR3: TGTGCCTGGAGTGGGCCAGATCCGACTTTCTTT. This sequence encodes CAWSGPDPTFF. Complete variable domain (other parts from reference TRBV30 and TRBJ1-1): SQTIHQWPATLVQPVGSPLSLECTVEGTSNPNLYWYRQAAGRGLQLLFYSVGIGQISSEVPQNLSASRPQDRQFILSSKKLLLSDSGFYLCAWSGPDPTFFGQGTRLTVV.

This clone occurred a few times. V is TRBV28 and J is TRBJ2-5; 8 nucleotides match TRBD2. This CDR3 region has 14 residues. J lost 3 bases, V lost 7 bases, and 7 bases had no gene match. Germline V gene sequence: CDR1 MDHEN, CDR2 SYDVKM. The CDR3 region is CASTGRREEETQYF. CDR3 coding DNA: TGTGCCAGCACGGGTCGGCGGGAGGAAGAGACCCAGTACTTC. Filled out from reference TRBV28 and TRBJ2-5, the complete variable domain reads DVKVTQSSRYLVKRTGEKVFLECVQDMDHENMFWYRQDPGLGLRLIYFSYDVKMKEKGDIPEGYSVSREKKERFSLILESASTNQTSMYLCASTGRREEETQYFGPGTRLLVL.

This clone has only a few counts. This chain joins TRBV6-6 and TRBJ1-1, with TRBD1 matching over 7 bases. The V segment lost 4 bases and the J segment 6 bases; nucleotides outside the gene matches: 8. Germline V gene sequence: CDR1 MNHNY, CDR2 SVGAGI (reference sequence). The CDR3 extends over 14 amino acids. This CDR3 is CASSSPQGSPEAFF. CDR3 nucleotides: TGTGCCAGCAGTTCCCCACAGGGGTCCCCTGAAGCTTTCTTT.

This chain connects TRBV4-1 to TRBJ1-5, with 8 bases that match TRBD1. CDR1 is MGHRA and CDR2 is YSYEKL in the germline V gene. This CDR3 region has 17 residues. Trimming removed 4 bases from V and 4 bases from J; junction bases left unmatched: 12. CDR3 in DNA: TGCGCCAGCAGCCCCACTATCCAGGGGGCGTGGAATCAGCCCCAGCATTTT. It yields the protein CASSPTIQGAWNQPQHF.

The genes are TRBV6-1 and TRBJ1-5; possibly TRBD1 for D (5 bases). Trimming shortened V by 1 base and J by 7 bases, and 14 bases separated the two germline ends. Germline CDR1 MNHNS, CDR2 SASEGT. This CDR3 has 15 residues. The CDR3 spells CASSEESVGVQPQHF. CDR3 in DNA: TGTGCCAGCAGTGAAGAGTCCGTAGGGGTCCAGCCCCAGCATTTT.

The rearrangement joins TRBV7-9 to TRBJ1-1, with D perhaps TRBD1 (5 bases). Trimming stripped 3 bases from V and 1 base from J, with 12 bases between. Germline V gives CDR1 SEHNR, CDR2 FQNEAQ (reference sequence). This CDR3 comprises 15 residues. DNA for the CDR3: TGTGCCAGCAGCTTCTACAGGTCCCGGAACACTGAAGCTTTCTTT. Translation: CASSFYRSRNTEAFF.

Concerning this clone: The junction departs from germline at one end; a sequencing error may be responsible. The chain combines TRBV27 with TRBJ2-1; 7 bases match TRBD2. CDR1 and CDR2 from the germline V gene are MNHEY and SMNVEV (reference sequence). This CDR3 contains 17 residues. The CDR3 nucleotides are TGTGACAGCAGTTTACGGCAAAGCGGGACCTCCTACAATGAGCAGTTCTTC. Translating gives CDSSLRQSGTSYNEQFF.

The genes are TRBV27 and TRBJ1-5; TRBD1 agrees at 7 bases. The V and J ends lost 5 bases and 7 bases, in that order; junction bases with no gene match: 11. From germline, CDR1 is MNHEY and CDR2 SMNVEV (reference sequence). There are 15 residues in the CDR3. The CDR3 loop reads CASSQLPGGSQPQHF. CDR3 nucleotides: TGTGCCAGCAGTCAACTGCCAGGGGGTAGCCAGCCCCAGCATTTT.

This chain connects TRBV2 to TRBJ2-3; 8 nucleotides match TRBD1. With V trimmed by 5 bases and J by 3 bases, 4 bases remained unmatched. This CDR3 region has 14 residues. Germline lookup yields CDR1 SNHLY and CDR2 FYNNEI. CDR3: CASSPRQGTDTQYF. CDR3 nucleotide sequence: TGTGCCAGCAGTCCTCGACAGGGGACAGATACGCAGTATTTT.

This sequence joins TRBV4-1 and TRBJ2-7; D ambiguous. This CDR3 has 14 residues. Germline loops: CDR1 MGHRA, CDR2 YSYEKL. V gave up 0 bases and J gave up 6 bases, with 12 bases separating them. CDR3 region: CASSQDRRLSEQYF. The CDR3 nucleotides are TGCGCCAGCAGCCAAGATAGGAGACTCTCCGAGCAGTACTTC.

Comment on this clone: Other DNA variants within this sample encode the same CDR3. The chain carries TRBV5-1 and TRBJ1-1; TRBD1 agrees at 8 bases. This CDR3 has 13 residues. V shed 7 bases, J shed 1 base, and the junction held 3 bases outside the gene matches. CDR1 SGHRS and CDR2 YFSETQ come from the germline V gene. Here the CDR3 reads CASGQGRNTEAFF. CDR3 nucleotide sequence: TGCGCCAGCGGACAGGGCCGGAACACTGAAGCTTTCTTT. Full variable domain (rest looked up from reference TRBV5-1 and TRBJ1-1): KAGVTQTPRYLIKTRGQQVTLSCSPISGHRSVSWYQQTPGQGLQFLFEYFSETQRNKGNFPGRFSGRQFSNSRSEMNVSTLELGDSALYLCASGQGRNTEAFFGQGTRLTVV.

V and J are TRBV6-1 and TRBJ2-5; no firm D call. The V end was cut by 6 bases, the J end by 4 bases, with 12 bases between. This CDR3 region has 13 residues. CDR1 MNHNS and CDR2 SASEGT come from the germline V gene. The CDR3, as DNA: TGTGCCAGCAGCCTCGAGATGCCAGAGACCCAGTACTTC. It codes for CASSLEMPETQYF.

V is TRBV18 and J is TRBJ1-1; 9 bases are a match to TRBD1. Germline CDR1 and CDR2: KGHSH and LQKENI. Trimming cost V 4 bases and J 1 base; bases outside gene matches: 10. The CDR3 sequence is 17 residues long. The CDR3 is CASSLPGQGGRNTEAFF. Written as DNA, the CDR3 is TGTGCCAGCTCACTTCCGGGACAGGGTGGAAGGAACACTGAAGCTTTCTTT.

The CDR3 DNA is TGTGCCAGCAGCAAGGACAGGTCCTCATCCTACGAGCAGTACTTC. This gives the protein CASSKDRSSSYEQYF. The chain joins TRBV7-9 to TRBJ2-7, with 7 bases aligning to TRBD1. Germline CDR1 SEHNR, CDR2 FQNEAQ (reference sequence). This CDR3 has 15 amino acids. Trimming cost V 5 bases and J 1 base; bases outside gene matches: 8.

This clone came up a few times. J is TRBJ2-1 and V is TRBV30, with D perhaps matching TRBD1 (5 bases). CDR1 GTSNPN and CDR2 SVGIG come from the germline V gene (reference sequence). V lost 3 bases, J lost 2 bases, and 14 bases lay in between. This CDR3 has 15 residues. The CDR3 region is CAWRGGVRAYNEQFF. CDR3 DNA sequence: TGTGCCTGGAGAGGCGGAGTCAGGGCCTACAATGAGCAGTTCTTC.

The CDR3 loop is CASSYQGWDTEAFF. The CDR3 nucleotides read TGTGCCAGCAGCTACCAGGGGTGGGACACTGAAGCTTTCTTT. This chain joins TRBV6-6 and TRBJ1-1; perhaps TRBD1 as D (6 bases). V shed 6 bases and J shed 3 bases, with 14 bases lying between them. Germline V gene data show CDR1 as MNHNY and CDR2 as SVGAGI (reference sequence). The CDR3 is made up of 14 amino acids.

This chain links TRBV15 with TRBJ2-4; TRBD2 matches 7 bases. CDR1 is LNHNV, CDR2 YYDKDF, per germline (reference sequence). This CDR3 comprises 14 residues. Trimming at V came to 5 bases and at J to 8 bases, leaving 9 bases not matched to a gene. The chain's CDR3 is CATSSRTSSDIQYF. The CDR3 DNA is TGTGCCACCAGCTCCCGGACTAGTTCGGACATTCAGTACTTC.

The rearrangement links TRBV20-1 to TRBJ2-1; weak D call: TRBD2 (5 bases). Trimming shortened V by 5 bases and J by 7 bases, and 6 bases separated the two germline ends. Looked up from germline, CDR1 is DFQATT and CDR2 is SNEGSKA (reference sequence). This CDR3 has 10 amino acids. CDR3 DNA sequence: TGCAGTGCTGGCGGGAATGAGCAGTTCTTC. Amino acid sequence: CSAGGNEQFF.

V and J are TRBV5-1 and TRBJ1-3; D is unclear. The CDR3 totals 16 residues. Between the trimmed V and J ends, which lost 1 base and 2 bases, there was a span of 13 bases. Germline V gives CDR1 SGHRS, CDR2 YFSETQ. The CDR3 protein is CASSLSVEYTGNTIYF. In DNA, the CDR3 is TGCGCCAGCAGCTTGTCTGTGGAGTATACTGGAAACACCATATATTTT.

The chain is built from TRBV15 and TRBJ2-2; perhaps TRBD2 as D (6 bases). This CDR3 is 15 amino acids long. From germline, CDR1 is LNHNV and CDR2 YYDKDF (reference sequence). The germline V and J ends were trimmed by 0 bases and 6 bases, with 11 bases remaining between them. CDR3 DNA: TGTGCCACCAGCAGAGATCTCGGAGGGGCCGGGGAGCTGTTTTTT. Its protein is CATSRDLGGAGELFF. The full variable domain, with the rest looked up from reference TRBV15 and TRBJ2-2, is DAMVIQNPRYQVTQFGKPVTLSCSQTLNHNVMYWYQQKSSQAPKLLFHYYDKDFNNEADTPDNFQSRRPNTSFCFLDIRSPGLGDTAMYLCATSRDLGGAGELFFGEGSRLTVL.

This chain links TRBV27 with TRBJ1-2; 7 bases map to TRBD1. CDR3 size: 12 residues. Germline assignment: CDR1 MNHEY and CDR2 SMNVEV (reference sequence). Trimming at V came to 4 bases and at J to 4 bases, leaving 0 bases not matched to a gene. CDR3 sequence reads: CASSSGGYGYTF. CDR3 in DNA: TGTGCCAGCAGTTCAGGGGGCTATGGCTACACCTTC.

The CDR3 nucleotides are TGTGCCAGCAGTGTGGAGACTAGTCACCCCAATGAGCAGTTCTTC. Amino acids: CASSVETSHPNEQFF. This chain connects TRBV6-4 to TRBJ2-1; TRBD2 is a possible D gene (6 bases). V was clipped by 4 bases and J by 6 bases, with 16 bases between them. Germline CDR1 MRHNA, CDR2 SNTAGT. CDR3 size: 15 residues.